This T cell receptor (beta chain) was identified in a study of blood T cell repertoires in COVID-19. Study in general: Samples of COVID-19 (acute and convalescent) were obtained from the United States, Italy and Spain. Sample material is recorded as cDNA or gDNA derived from T cells, B-cell-depleted T cells, or PBMCs.

The CDR3 contains 14 residues. Germline V gene data show CDR1 as KGHSH and CDR2 as LQKENI. V lost 4 bases to trimming and J lost 4 bases, with 11 bases between them. In the original processing: Amplification of reference gene primers was used by the study to estimate nucleated cell counts. The assay was immunoSEQ multiplex PCR, and TCRdb's table has in-frame clones only and misses some. For V, J and clone size, that table is used; D and trimming come from the DNA. The table includes some 200,000 clones, about nine tenths detected once. The sample taken for sequencing was peripheral blood. The V gene is TRBV18, the J gene TRBJ1-5, with a weak D call TRBD1 (6 bases). The sequence came from a man older than 75 with acute or convalescent COVID-19. The chain's CDR3 is CASSRTGINQPQHF. The DNA of the CDR3 is TGTGCCAGCTCACGTACAGGGATTAATCAGCCCCAGCATTTT.